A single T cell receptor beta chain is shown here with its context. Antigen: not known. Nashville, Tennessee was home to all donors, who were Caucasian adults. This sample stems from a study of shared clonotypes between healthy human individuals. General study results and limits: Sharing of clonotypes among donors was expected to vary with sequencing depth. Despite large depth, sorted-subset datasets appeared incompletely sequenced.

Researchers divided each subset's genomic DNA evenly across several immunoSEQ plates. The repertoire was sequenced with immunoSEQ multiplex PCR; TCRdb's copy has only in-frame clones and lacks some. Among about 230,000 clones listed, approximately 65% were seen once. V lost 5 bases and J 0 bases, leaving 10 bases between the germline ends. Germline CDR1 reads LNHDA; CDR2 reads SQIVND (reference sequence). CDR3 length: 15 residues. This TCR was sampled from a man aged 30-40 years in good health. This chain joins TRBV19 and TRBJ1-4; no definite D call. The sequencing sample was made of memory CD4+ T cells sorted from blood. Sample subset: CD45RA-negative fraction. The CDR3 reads CASSRSLTTNEKLFF. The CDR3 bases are TGTGCCAGTAGTCGCAGCCTAACAACTAATGAAAAACTGTTTTTT. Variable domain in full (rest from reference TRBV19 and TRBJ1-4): DGGITQSPKYLFRKEGQNVTLSCEQNLNHDAMYWYRQDPGQGLRLIYYSQIVNDFQKGDIAEGYSVSREKKESFPLTVTSAQKNPTAFYLCASSRSLTTNEKLFFGSGTQLSVL.